The clone carrying this TCR beta chain turned up a few times. Other nucleotide sequences in the sample specify the same CDR3. The data derive from a study of blood T cell repertoires in COVID-19. Across the whole study: Sources were T cells, B-cell-depleted T cells, or PBMCs; the material itself was cDNA or gDNA.

Original data processing: Quantification of nucleated cells was approximated via reference gene primer amplification. TCRdb's table, derived via immunoSEQ multiplex PCR, lists solely in-frame clones and lacks some. The DNA was the basis for D and trimming; V, J and clone size are from that table. The sample carries some 120,000 clones, about 80% recorded once. The sequence was obtained from a man aged 60 to 69 with acute or convalescent COVID-19. The sequenced sample consisted of peripheral blood.

CDR3 loop: CASSLHTGELFF. For the CDR3, the DNA is TGTGCCAGCAGCCTCCACACCGGGGAGCTGTTTTTT. This sequence joins TRBV7-3 and TRBJ2-2; D is uncertain. Germline assignment: CDR1 SGHTA and CDR2 FQGTGA. V was trimmed by 5 bases and J by 3 bases, leaving 4 bases between them. CDR3 size: 12 residues.